This T cell receptor beta chain appears in the sequencing data of a study of shared clonotypes between healthy human individuals. General study points: Among donors, the sharing of clonotypes was expected to be influenced by sequencing depth.

CD45RO negativity and positive selection for CCR7 defined naive CD8 cells, a population that excluded terminally differentiated effector memory CD45RA+ cells. A note on this clone: Its matching antigen is unknown.

Samples underwent the assay at deep level. Data came from immunoSEQ multiplex PCR; TCRdb stores just in-frame clones and leaves some out. The sample consists of fewer than 1 million clones, about 96% of them appearing once. V lost 4 bases and J lost 4, with 12 bases in between. Germline V lookup: CDR1 SGHTA, CDR2 FQGNSA. The CDR3 sequence is 14 residues long. This sequence was found in a man aged 25-45 years in good health. The sample taken for sequencing was naive CD8+ T cells sorted from blood. This chain joins TRBV7-2 and TRBJ2-3; D is unclear. In nucleotides, the CDR3 is TGTGCCAGCAGCTCCCTTATAAAGGCAGATACGCAGTATTTT. Its protein product is CASSSLIKADTQYF.